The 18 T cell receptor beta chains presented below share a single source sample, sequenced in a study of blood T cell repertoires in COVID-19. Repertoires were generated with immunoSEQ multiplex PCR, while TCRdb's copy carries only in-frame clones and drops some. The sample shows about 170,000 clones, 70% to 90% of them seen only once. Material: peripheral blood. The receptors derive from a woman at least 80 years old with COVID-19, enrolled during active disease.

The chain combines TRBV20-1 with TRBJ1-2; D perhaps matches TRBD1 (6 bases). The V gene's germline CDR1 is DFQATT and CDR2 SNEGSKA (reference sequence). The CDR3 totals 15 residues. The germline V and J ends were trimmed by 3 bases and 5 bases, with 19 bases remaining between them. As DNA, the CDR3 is TGCAGTGCTAGTCAGAGCCCGGACAGCGGATATGGCTACACCTTC. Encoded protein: CSASQSPDSGYGYTF.

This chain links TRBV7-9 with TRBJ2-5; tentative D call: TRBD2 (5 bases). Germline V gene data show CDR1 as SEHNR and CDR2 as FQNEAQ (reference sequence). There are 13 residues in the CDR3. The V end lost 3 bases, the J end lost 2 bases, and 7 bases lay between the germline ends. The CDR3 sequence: CASSLGGQETQYF. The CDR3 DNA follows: TGTGCCAGCAGCTTGGGCGGGCAAGAGACCCAGTACTTC.

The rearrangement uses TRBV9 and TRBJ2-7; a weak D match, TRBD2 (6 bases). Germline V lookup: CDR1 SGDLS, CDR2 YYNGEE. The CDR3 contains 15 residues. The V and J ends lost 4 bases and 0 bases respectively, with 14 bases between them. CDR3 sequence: CASSYSAGPSYEQYF. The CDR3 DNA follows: TGTGCCAGCAGCTACTCAGCGGGCCCCTCCTACGAGCAGTACTTC.

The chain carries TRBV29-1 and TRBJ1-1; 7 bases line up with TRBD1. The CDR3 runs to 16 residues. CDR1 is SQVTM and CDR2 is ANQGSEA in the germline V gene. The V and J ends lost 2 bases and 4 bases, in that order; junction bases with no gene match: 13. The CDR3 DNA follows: TGCAGCGTTGAAACAGGGGTGGGTTCCGCTACCACTGAAGCTTTCTTT. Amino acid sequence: CSVETGVGSATTEAFF.

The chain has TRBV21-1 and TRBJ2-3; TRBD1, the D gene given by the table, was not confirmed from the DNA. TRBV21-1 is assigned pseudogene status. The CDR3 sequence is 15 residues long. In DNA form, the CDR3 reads TGTGCCTTTTCGTCTCGGGACAGTCGTTCAGATACGCAGTATTTT. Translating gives CAFSSRDSRSDTQYF.

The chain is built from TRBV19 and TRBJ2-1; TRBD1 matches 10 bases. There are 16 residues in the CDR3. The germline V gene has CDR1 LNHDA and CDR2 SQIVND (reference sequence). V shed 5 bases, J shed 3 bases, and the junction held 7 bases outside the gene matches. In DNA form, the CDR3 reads TGTGCCAGTAGTTTTGCCGGGACAGGGGTCTACAATGAGCAGTTCTTC. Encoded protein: CASSFAGTGVYNEQFF.

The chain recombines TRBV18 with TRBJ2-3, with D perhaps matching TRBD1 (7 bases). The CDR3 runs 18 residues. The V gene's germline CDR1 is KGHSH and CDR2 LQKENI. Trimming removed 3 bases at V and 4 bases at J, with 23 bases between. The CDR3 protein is CASSPPSGGGVGADTQYF. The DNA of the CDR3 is TGTGCCAGCTCACCCCCCTCAGGGGGAGGAGTAGGGGCAGATACGCAGTATTTT.

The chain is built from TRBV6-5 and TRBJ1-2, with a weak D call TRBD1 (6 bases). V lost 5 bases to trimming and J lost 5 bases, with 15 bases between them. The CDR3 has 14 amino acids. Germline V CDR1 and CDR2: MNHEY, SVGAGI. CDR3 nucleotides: TGTGCCAGCAGTCCGGACAGCCTCCTGTATGGCTACACCTTC. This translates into CASSPDSLLYGYTF.

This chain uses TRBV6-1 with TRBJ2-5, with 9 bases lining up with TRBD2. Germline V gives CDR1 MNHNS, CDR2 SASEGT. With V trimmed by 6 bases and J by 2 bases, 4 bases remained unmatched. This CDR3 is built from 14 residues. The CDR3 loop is CASRHTSGQETQYF. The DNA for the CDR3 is TGTGCCAGCAGACATACTAGCGGGCAAGAGACCCAGTACTTC.

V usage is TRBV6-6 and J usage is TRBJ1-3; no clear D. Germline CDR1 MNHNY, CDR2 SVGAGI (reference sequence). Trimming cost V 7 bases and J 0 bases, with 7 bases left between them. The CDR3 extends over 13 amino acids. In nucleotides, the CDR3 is TGTGCCAGCACAGGTACCTCTGGAAACACCATATATTTT. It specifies CASTGTSGNTIYF.

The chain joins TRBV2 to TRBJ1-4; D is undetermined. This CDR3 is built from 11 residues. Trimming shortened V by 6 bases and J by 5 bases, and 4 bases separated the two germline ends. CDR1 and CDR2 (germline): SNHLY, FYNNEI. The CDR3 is CASSPNEKLFF. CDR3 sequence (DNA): TGTGCCAGCAGCCCAAATGAAAAACTGTTTTTT. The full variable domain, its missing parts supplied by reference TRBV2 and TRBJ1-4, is EPEVTQTPSHQVTQMGQEVILRCVPISNHLYFYWYRQILGQKVEFLVSFYNNEISEKSEIFDDQFSVERPDGSNFTLKIRSTKLEDSAMYFCASSPNEKLFFGSGTQLSVL.

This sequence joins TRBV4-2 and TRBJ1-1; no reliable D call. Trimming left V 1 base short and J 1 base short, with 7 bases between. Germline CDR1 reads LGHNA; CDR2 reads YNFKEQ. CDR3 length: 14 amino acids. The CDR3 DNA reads TGTGCCAGCAGCCAAGTGACGGGGAACACTGAAGCTTTCTTT. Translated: CASSQVTGNTEAFF.

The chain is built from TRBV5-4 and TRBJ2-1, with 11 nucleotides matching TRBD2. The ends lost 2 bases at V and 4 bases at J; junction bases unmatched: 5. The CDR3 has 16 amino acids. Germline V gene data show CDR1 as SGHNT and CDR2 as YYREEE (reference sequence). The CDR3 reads CASSFPGTSGYNEQFF. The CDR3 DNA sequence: TGTGCCAGCAGCTTCCCCGGGACTAGCGGTTACAATGAGCAGTTCTTC.

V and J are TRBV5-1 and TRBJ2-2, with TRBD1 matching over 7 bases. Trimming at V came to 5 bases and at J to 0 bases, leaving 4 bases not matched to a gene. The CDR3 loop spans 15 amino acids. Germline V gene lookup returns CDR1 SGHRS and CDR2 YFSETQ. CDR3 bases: TGCGCCAGCAGTGTGGGACAGCCGAACACCGGGGAGCTGTTTTTT. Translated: CASSVGQPNTGELFF.

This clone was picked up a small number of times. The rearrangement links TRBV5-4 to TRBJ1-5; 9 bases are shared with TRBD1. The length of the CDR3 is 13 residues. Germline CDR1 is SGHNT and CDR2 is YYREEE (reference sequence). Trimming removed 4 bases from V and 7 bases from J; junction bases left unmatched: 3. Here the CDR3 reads CASSPDRGQPQHF. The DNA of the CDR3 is TGTGCCAGCAGCCCGGACAGGGGCCAGCCCCAGCATTTT.

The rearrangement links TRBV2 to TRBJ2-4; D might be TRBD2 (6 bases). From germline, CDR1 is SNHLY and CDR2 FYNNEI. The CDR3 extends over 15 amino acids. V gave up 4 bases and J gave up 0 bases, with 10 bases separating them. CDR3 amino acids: CASSVLALAKNIQYF. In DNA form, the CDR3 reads TGTGCCAGCAGTGTTCTAGCGTTAGCCAAAAACATTCAGTACTTC.

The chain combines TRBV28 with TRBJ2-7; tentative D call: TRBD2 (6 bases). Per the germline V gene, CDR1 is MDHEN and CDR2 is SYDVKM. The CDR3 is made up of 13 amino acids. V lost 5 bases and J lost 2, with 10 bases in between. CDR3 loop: CASSRLGAYEQYF. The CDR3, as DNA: TGTGCCAGCAGTCGACTAGGCGCCTACGAGCAGTACTTC.

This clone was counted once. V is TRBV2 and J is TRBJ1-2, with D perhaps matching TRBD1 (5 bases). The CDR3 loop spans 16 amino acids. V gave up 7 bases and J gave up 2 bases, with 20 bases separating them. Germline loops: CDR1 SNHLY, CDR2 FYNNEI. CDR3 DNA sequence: TGTGCCAGCACAACGGGTTCGGGACTAGACAACTATGGCTACACCTTC. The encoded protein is CASTTGSGLDNYGYTF.